The 28 T cell receptor beta chains in this list originate from one sample, sequenced in a study of blood T cell repertoires in COVID-19. Using immunoSEQ multiplex PCR, the repertoire was profiled, and TCRdb retains in-frame clones only, with some absent. The table lists 450,000 to 500,000 clones, approximately 86% of them singletons. Sample: PBMCs or T cells enriched from blood (not recorded which). All receptors come from a woman aged 60 to 75 who had recovered from COVID-19.

The V call is TRBV3-1 (or the pseudogene TRBV3-2), the J call TRBJ1-1; no reliable D call. The V gene's germline CDR1 is LGHDT and CDR2 YNNKEL (reference sequence). The CDR3 extends over 14 amino acids. Trimming cost V 1 base and J 0 bases, with 6 bases left between them. As DNA, the CDR3 is TGTGCCAGCAGCCAAGGGCAGTTGAACACTGAAGCTTTCTTT. Its protein is CASSQGQLNTEAFF.

The chain employs TRBV2 and TRBJ1-2; 11 nucleotides agree with TRBD1. V shed 7 bases, J shed 3 bases, and the junction held 4 bases outside the gene matches. In germline, CDR1 is SNHLY, CDR2 FYNNEI. The length of the CDR3 is 14 residues. As DNA, the CDR3 is TGTGCCAGCATTGGGGACAGGGGGGACTATGGCTACACCTTC. Translated: CASIGDRGDYGYTF.

V usage is TRBV11-2 and J usage is TRBJ2-1; TRBD2 aligns across 13 bases. Germline-derived CDR1 and CDR2 are SGHAT and FQNNGV. With V trimmed by 5 bases and J by 7 bases, 8 bases remained unmatched. The length of the CDR3 is 16 residues. Here the CDR3 reads CASSLIWGLAGNEQFF. CDR3 nucleotides: TGTGCCAGCAGCCTCATTTGGGGACTAGCGGGGAATGAGCAGTTCTTC.

This rearrangement joins TRBV10-3 to TRBJ1-6, with 10 bases matching TRBD1. Unmatched junction bases numbered 3, after V lost 11 bases and J lost 5 bases. Germline values: CDR1 ENHRY, CDR2 SYGVKD. The CDR3 has 13 amino acids. The CDR3 DNA is TGTGCCCTCGGGACAGGGGATAATTCACCCCTCCACTTT. The encoded protein is CALGTGDNSPLHF.

The chain employs TRBV29-1 and TRBJ1-4, with 7 bases that match TRBD1. Germline-derived CDR1 and CDR2 are SQVTM and ANQGSEA. The CDR3 consists of 17 residues. J was trimmed by 4 bases and V by 8 bases; bases with no gene match: 19. The CDR3, as DNA: TGCAGCTCCACTTCCCAAGCCCGGGACAGAGATAATGAAAAACTGTTTTTT. Residues: CSSTSQARDRDNEKLFF.

The chain links TRBV19 to TRBJ1-1, with D uncertain. Germline loops: CDR1 LNHDA, CDR2 SQIVND (reference sequence). The CDR3 sequence is 14 residues long. The V gene lost 7 bases and the J gene lost 0 bases, with 12 bases spanning the gap. The CDR3 loop is CASTPRSMNTEAFF. The CDR3 region has the DNA TGTGCCAGTACCCCAAGGAGCATGAACACTGAAGCTTTCTTT. The variable domain in full, completed from reference TRBV19 and TRBJ1-1, reads DGGITQSPKYLFRKEGQNVTLSCEQNLNHDAMYWYRQDPGQGLRLIYYSQIVNDFQKGDIAEGYSVSREKKESFPLTVTSAQKNPTAFYLCASTPRSMNTEAFFGQGTRLTVV.

V gene TRBV30 combines with J gene TRBJ2-5; D is unclear. The CDR3 runs to 13 residues. Germline V gene sequence: CDR1 GTSNPN, CDR2 SVGIG (reference sequence). Trimming cost V 0 bases and J 4 bases, with 9 bases left between them. Here the CDR3 DNA reads TGTGCCTGGAGTGTTAGTAGCCTAGAGACCCAGTACTTC. Translating it yields CAWSVSSLETQYF.

The chain combines TRBV5-1 with TRBJ2-4, with 7 bases matching TRBD1. The germline V gene has CDR1 SGHRS and CDR2 YFSETQ. V shed 4 bases and J 1 base; nucleotides not matched to a gene: 14. The CDR3 totals 18 residues. In DNA, the CDR3 is TGCGCCAGCAGCACGGTAGGACAGGTTCGGGGTGCCAAAAACATTCAGTACTTC. Protein: CASSTVGQVRGAKNIQYF.

J is TRBJ1-4 and V is TRBV2; TRBD1 is a possible D gene (6 bases). This CDR3 region has 14 residues. With 4 bases removed from V and 7 bases from J, the gap between germline ends came to 13 bases. CDR1 and CDR2 (germline): SNHLY, FYNNEI. Here the CDR3 reads CASSVAQGFEKLFF. CDR3 DNA sequence: TGTGCCAGCAGTGTAGCACAGGGATTTGAAAAACTGTTTTTT. Combining the CDR3 with reference TRBV2 and TRBJ1-4 gives the whole variable domain EPEVTQTPSHQVTQMGQEVILRCVPISNHLYFYWYRQILGQKVEFLVSFYNNEISEKSEIFDDQFSVERPDGSNFTLKIRSTKLEDSAMYFCASSVAQGFEKLFFGSGTQLSVL.

A single count supports this clone. This chain connects TRBV9 to TRBJ1-4, with no clear D. The CDR3 is made up of 14 amino acids. V lost 0 bases and J lost 6, with 9 bases in between. The germline CDR1 and CDR2 sequences are SGDLS and YYNGEE. Here the CDR3 reads CASSVDASHEKLFF. The CDR3 DNA follows: TGTGCCAGCAGCGTAGATGCGAGCCATGAAAAACTGTTTTTT.

The chain is built from TRBV19 and TRBJ1-5, with 7 nucleotides matching TRBD1. The CDR3 is 13 residues long. V shed 7 bases and J 9 bases; nucleotides not matched to a gene: 9. From germline, CDR1 is LNHDA and CDR2 SQIVND (reference sequence). CDR3 coding DNA: TGTGCCAGTACCCGGGACAGTCATTCGCCCCAGCATTTT. The encoded protein is CASTRDSHSPQHF.

In the case of this clone: The identical CDR3 is also encoded by other nucleotide sequences in the sample. The V call is TRBV29-1, the J call TRBJ1-2; D perhaps matches TRBD1 (5 bases). The germline V gene has CDR1 SQVTM and CDR2 ANQGSEA. The V end lost 3 bases, the J end lost 2 bases, and 7 bases lay between the germline ends. This CDR3 contains 12 residues. CDR3 protein: CSVEGLNYGYTF. As DNA, the CDR3 is TGCAGCGTTGAGGGACTAAACTATGGCTACACCTTC.

This chain joins TRBV2 and TRBJ2-6; 11 bases align to TRBD1. The CDR3 covers 17 residues. From germline, CDR1 is SNHLY and CDR2 FYNNEI. Trimming at V came to 10 bases and at J to 1 base, leaving 9 bases not matched to a gene. The CDR3 protein is CAILGQGAISGANVLTF. Here the CDR3 DNA reads TGTGCCATCTTAGGACAGGGGGCCATATCTGGGGCCAACGTCCTGACTTTC.

The chain uses TRBV5-1 and TRBJ2-2; the D gene is possibly TRBD2 (5 bases). Trimming took 3 bases from V and 2 from J, leaving 8 bases between them. The germline V gene encodes CDR1 SGHRS and CDR2 YFSETQ. This CDR3 spans 14 amino acids. This CDR3 is CASSSEGNTGELFF. The CDR3 nucleotides are TGCGCCAGCAGCTCCGAGGGAAACACCGGGGAGCTGTTTTTT.

The V call is TRBV10-3, the J call TRBJ1-5, with D possibly TRBD1 on 5 matching bases. This CDR3 has 14 residues. Per the germline V gene, CDR1 is ENHRY and CDR2 is SYGVKD. The V end lost 0 bases, the J end lost 6 bases, and 9 bases lay between the germline ends. CDR3 nucleotides: TGTGCCATCAGTGAGTCGACAGTTGGTCAGCCCCAGCATTTT. The encoded protein is CAISESTVGQPQHF.

The chain couples TRBV7-9 to TRBJ2-7, with a weak D call TRBD1 (5 bases). The length of the CDR3 is 12 residues. V was cut by 5 bases and J by 7 bases, with 12 bases left in between. Germline CDR1 is SEHNR and CDR2 is FQNEAQ (reference sequence). The CDR3 nucleotides read TGTGCCAGCAGCGGCCCCAGGGTTGAGCAGTACTTC. It is translated as CASSGPRVEQYF. Complete variable domain (other parts from reference TRBV7-9 and TRBJ2-7): DTGVSQNPRHKITKRGQNVTFRCDPISEHNRLYWYRQTLGQGPEFLTYFQNEAQLEKSRLLSDRFSAERPKGSFSTLEIQRTEQGDSAMYLCASSGPRVEQYFGPGTRLTVT.

The genes are TRBV10-3 and TRBJ1-3; possibly TRBD1 for D (6 bases). From germline, CDR1 is ENHRY and CDR2 SYGVKD. The CDR3 loop spans 13 amino acids. V lost 4 bases and J lost 2, with 6 bases in between. The CDR3 sequence: CAISGTAGNTIYF. The CDR3 nucleotides are TGTGCCATCAGTGGGACAGCTGGAAACACCATATATTTT.

This chain joins TRBV5-6 and TRBJ2-1; possibly TRBD2 for D (7 bases). Trimming left V 4 bases short and J 8 bases short, with 22 bases between. There are 16 residues in the CDR3. Germline loops: CDR1 SGHDT, CDR2 YYEEEE. This CDR3 reads CASSPVAGDIIHEQFF. CDR3 DNA sequence: TGTGCCAGCAGCCCGGTTGCGGGGGACATCATCCATGAGCAGTTCTTC.

The genes are TRBV24-1 and TRBJ2-3; D is undetermined. There are 18 residues in the CDR3. With 2 bases removed from V and 3 bases from J, the gap between germline ends came to 20 bases. CDR1 and CDR2 from the germline V gene are KGHDR and SFDVKD. DNA for the CDR3: TGTGCCACCAGTGATTCTGCCCCCCGCGCCGAGAAGACAGATACGCAGTATTTT. It codes for CATSDSAPRAEKTDTQYF.

The chain employs TRBV10-3 and TRBJ2-3, with D possibly matching TRBD1 (5 bases). CDR1 and CDR2 (germline): ENHRY, SYGVKD. The CDR3 runs 12 residues. V lost 9 bases, J lost 2 bases, and 9 bases lay in between. The DNA for the CDR3 is TGTGCCATAGGGGCTTCCACAGATACGCAGTATTTT. This codes for CAIGASTDTQYF.

The chain recombines TRBV7-8 with TRBJ2-7, with TRBD1 as a possible D gene (7 bases). Per germline, CDR1 SGHVS and CDR2 FQNEAQ. Trimming shortened V by 5 bases and J by 3 bases, and 26 bases separated the two germline ends. The CDR3 sequence is 18 residues long. The CDR3 coding sequence is TGTGCCAGCAGCCTAGTATTAGGGGGCGGGACGGGAAACTACGAGCAGTACTTC. Translated: CASSLVLGGGTGNYEQYF.

The V gene is TRBV10-3, the J gene TRBJ1-1; D possibly corresponds to TRBD1 (5 bases). The ends were cut back, 4 bases at V and 1 base at J, with 10 bases in the middle. CDR3 length: 14 residues. From germline, CDR1 is ENHRY and CDR2 SYGVKD. Here the CDR3 reads CAISVRQQNTEAFF. The CDR3 nucleotides are TGTGCCATCAGTGTAAGACAGCAGAACACTGAAGCTTTCTTT.

This chain connects TRBV24-1 to TRBJ2-1; 8 nucleotides agree with TRBD2. Germline V gene data show CDR1 as KGHDR and CDR2 as SFDVKD. The CDR3 spans 15 residues. J lost 8 bases, V lost 1 base, and 6 bases had no gene match. CDR3 loop: CATSDFRGGRDEQFF. The CDR3 DNA reads TGTGCCACCAGTGATTTTCGGGGGGGGCGTGATGAGCAGTTCTTC.

The V and J genes are TRBV21-1 and TRBJ2-1; no DNA check was done on the table's D call, TRBD1. TRBV21-1 is a pseudogene. The CDR3 contains 14 residues. The CDR3 DNA reads TGTGCCAGCAGCAAAGGTAACAGGGTAAATGAGCAGTTCTTC. The encoded protein is CASSKGNRVNEQFF.

The chain carries TRBV27 and TRBJ2-2, with a possible D match to TRBD1 (6 bases). V was shortened by 8 bases and J by 2 bases, with 15 bases between the two germline ends. The germline CDR1 and CDR2 sequences are MNHEY and SMNVEV (reference sequence). This CDR3 region has 15 residues. CDR3 region: CASPTSQGNTGELFF. DNA for the CDR3: TGTGCCAGCCCTACCTCACAGGGAAACACCGGGGAGCTGTTTTTT.

In this sample, this clone turned up once. The rearrangement uses TRBV3-1 (or the pseudogene TRBV3-2) and TRBJ2-2, with D perhaps TRBD1 (8 bases). This CDR3 spans 19 amino acids. Germline V lookup: CDR1 LGHDT, CDR2 YNNKEL (reference sequence). The ends were cut back, 3 bases at V and 0 bases at J, with 20 bases in the middle. CDR3 region: CASSHARSTGGANTGELFF. DNA for the CDR3: TGTGCCAGCAGCCACGCTCGATCCACAGGGGGGGCGAACACCGGGGAGCTGTTTTTT.

Details on this clone: Other nucleotide sequences from this sample produce the same CDR3. This chain joins TRBV9 and TRBJ2-6; D is ambiguous. The V and J ends lost 0 bases and 1 base respectively, with 5 bases between them. There are 15 residues in the CDR3. The germline V gene has CDR1 SGDLS and CDR2 YYNGEE. In DNA form, the CDR3 reads TGTGCCAGCAGCGTAGCGGGTTCTGGGGCCAACGTCCTGACTTTC. Translated: CASSVAGSGANVLTF.

The chain uses TRBV3-1 (or the pseudogene TRBV3-2) and TRBJ2-2, with 10 bases that match TRBD2. Per germline, CDR1 LGHDT and CDR2 YNNKEL (reference sequence). The CDR3 extends over 16 amino acids. With V trimmed by 0 bases and J by 6 bases, 4 bases remained unmatched. CDR3 sequence (DNA): TGTGCCAGCAGCCAAGACAGCGGGGGGGAATCCGGGGAGCTGTTTTTT. The encoded protein is CASSQDSGGESGELFF.